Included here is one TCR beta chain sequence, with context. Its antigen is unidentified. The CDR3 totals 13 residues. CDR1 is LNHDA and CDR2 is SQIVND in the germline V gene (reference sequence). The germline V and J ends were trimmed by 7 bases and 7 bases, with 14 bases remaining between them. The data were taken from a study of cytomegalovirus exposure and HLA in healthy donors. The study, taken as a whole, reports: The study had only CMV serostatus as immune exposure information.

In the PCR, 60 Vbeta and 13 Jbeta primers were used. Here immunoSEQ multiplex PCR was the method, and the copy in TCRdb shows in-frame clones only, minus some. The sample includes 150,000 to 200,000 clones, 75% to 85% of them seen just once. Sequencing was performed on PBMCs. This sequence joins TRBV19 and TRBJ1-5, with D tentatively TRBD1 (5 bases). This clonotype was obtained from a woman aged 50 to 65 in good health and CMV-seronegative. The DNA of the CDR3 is TGTGCCAGTACCCCAGGGCTTCGCCAGCCCCAGCATTTT. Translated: CASTPGLRQPQHF.